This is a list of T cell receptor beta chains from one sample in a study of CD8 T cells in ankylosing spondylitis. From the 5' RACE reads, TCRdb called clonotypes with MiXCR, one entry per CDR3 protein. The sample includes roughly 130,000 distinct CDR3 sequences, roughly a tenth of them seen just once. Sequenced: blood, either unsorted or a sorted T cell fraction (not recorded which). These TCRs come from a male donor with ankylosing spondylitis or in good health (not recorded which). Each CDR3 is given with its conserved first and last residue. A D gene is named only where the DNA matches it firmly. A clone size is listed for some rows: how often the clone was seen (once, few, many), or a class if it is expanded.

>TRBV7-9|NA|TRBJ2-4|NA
CASSPRLAKNIQYF
TGTGCCAGCAGCCCCAGACTAGCCAAAAACATTCAGTACTTC
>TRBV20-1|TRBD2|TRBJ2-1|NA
CCAQIRAGGHYNEQFF
TGCTGTGCTCAGATCAGAGCGGGAGGACACTACAATGAGCAGTTCTTC
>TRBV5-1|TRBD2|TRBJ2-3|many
CASSYGLGGADTQYF
TGCGCCAGCAGCTACGGACTAGGAGGTGCAGATACGCAGTATTTT
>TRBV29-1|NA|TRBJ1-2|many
CSAGGRGGYTF
TGCAGCGCCGGGGGTCGGGGTGGCTACACCTTC
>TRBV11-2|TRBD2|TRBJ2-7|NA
CASSLIDGRTYEQYF
TGTGCCAGCAGCTTAATTGACGGGAGGACCTACGAGCAGTACTTC
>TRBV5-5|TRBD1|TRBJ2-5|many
CASSGQGRETQYF
TGTGCCAGCAGCGGACAGGGTCGGGAGACCCAGTACTTC
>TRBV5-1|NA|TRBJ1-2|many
CASSLADFGRPDGYTF
TGCGCCAGCAGCTTGGCCGACTTTGGACGGCCCGATGGCTACACCTTC
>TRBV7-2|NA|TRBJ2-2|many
CASSFSRAIIEELFF
TGTGCCAGCAGCTTTTCGAGGGCGATTATTGAGGAGCTGTTTTTT
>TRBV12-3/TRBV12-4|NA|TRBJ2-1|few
CASRKGGSYNEQFF
TGTGCCAGCAGGAAGGGAGGTTCCTACAATGAGCAGTTCTTC
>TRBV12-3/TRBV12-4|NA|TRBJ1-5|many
CASRPGGPNQPQHF
TGTGCCAGCAGGCCCGGGGGTCCTAATCAGCCCCAGCATTTT
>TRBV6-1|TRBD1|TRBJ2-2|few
CASSQRGQGWTGELFF
TGTGCCAGCAGTCAGCGGGGACAGGGGTGGACCGGGGAGCTGTTTTTT
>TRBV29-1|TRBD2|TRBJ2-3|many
CSVDGTSGTSTDTQYF
TGCAGCGTTGACGGGACTAGCGGAACTAGCACAGATACGCAGTATTTT
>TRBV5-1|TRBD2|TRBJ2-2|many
CASSRGLAGGHGELFF
TGCGCCAGCAGCAGAGGACTAGCGGGAGGTCACGGGGAGCTGTTTTTT
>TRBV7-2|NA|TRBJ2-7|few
CASSLTPGGEQYF
TGTGCCAGCAGCCTCACCCCGGGCGGTGAGCAGTACTTC
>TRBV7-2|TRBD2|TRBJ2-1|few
CASSVLAGGRSEQFF
TGTGCCAGCAGCGTACTAGCGGGAGGGCGGAGTGAGCAGTTCTTC
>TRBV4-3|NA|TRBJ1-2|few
CASSQDLRVSNYGYTF
TGCGCCAGCAGCCAAGATTTAAGAGTTTCTAACTATGGCTACACCTTC
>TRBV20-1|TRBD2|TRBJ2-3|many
CSARRSSSGRSTDTQYF
TGCAGTGCTAGACGCAGTTCTAGCGGGAGAAGCACAGATACGCAGTATTTT
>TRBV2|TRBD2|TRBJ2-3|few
CASTPASGRWGTDTQYF
TGTGCCAGCACCCCGGCTAGCGGGAGGTGGGGCACAGATACGCAGTATTTT
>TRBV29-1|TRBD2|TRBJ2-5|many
CSARTPTGTSVTFQTQYF
TGCAGCGCACGCACACCCACCGGGACTAGCGTAACCTTTCAGACCCAGTACTTC
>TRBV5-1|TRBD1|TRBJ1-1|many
CASSTDRVIFF
TGCGCCAGCAGCACCGACAGGGTAATATTCTTT
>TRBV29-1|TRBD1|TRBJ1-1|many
CSGQQGGNTEAFF
TGCAGCGGCCAACAGGGGGGGAACACTGAAGCTTTCTTT
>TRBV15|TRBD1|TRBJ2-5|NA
CATSAFGQGERETQYF
TGTGCCACCAGCGCCTTTGGACAGGGTGAGCGTGAGACCCAGTACTTC
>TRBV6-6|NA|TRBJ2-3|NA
CASSPPSLSTDTQYF
TGTGCCAGCAGTCCCCCCTCCCTTAGCACAGATACGCAGTATTTT
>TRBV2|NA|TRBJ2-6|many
CASGQGGYGANVLTF
TGTGCCAGCGGACAAGGGGGGTATGGGGCCAACGTCCTGACTTTC
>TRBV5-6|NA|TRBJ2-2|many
CASYRNTGELFF
TGTGCCAGCTACAGGAACACCGGGGAGCTGTTTTTT
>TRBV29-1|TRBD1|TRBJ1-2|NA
CSVVSGGIRGYTF
TGCAGCGTTGTGTCAGGGGGTATTAGGGGCTACACCTTC
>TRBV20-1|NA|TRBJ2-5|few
CSARAPGPRRETQYF
TGCAGTGCTAGAGCCCCGGGACCGCGGAGGGAGACCCAGTACTTC
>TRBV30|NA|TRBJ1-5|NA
CAWSVIEVKQPQHF
TGTGCCTGGAGTGTAATTGAGGTAAAGCAGCCCCAGCATTTT
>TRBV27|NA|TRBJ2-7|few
CASSPLNPYEQYF
TGTGCCAGCAGTCCACTAAACCCCTACGAGCAGTACTTC
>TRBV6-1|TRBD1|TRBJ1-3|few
CASVQGYSGNTIYF
TGTGCCAGCGTACAGGGGTACTCTGGAAACACCATATATTTT
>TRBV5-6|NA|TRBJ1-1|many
CASRGRGRRANTEAFF
TGTGCCAGCAGGGGCAGAGGGCGGAGAGCGAACACTGAAGCTTTCTTT
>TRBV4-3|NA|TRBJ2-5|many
CASSQDRGASETQYF
TGCGCCAGCAGCCAAGACAGGGGCGCCTCGGAGACCCAGTACTTC
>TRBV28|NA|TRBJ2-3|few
CASSPPSSLTDTQYF
TGTGCCAGCAGCCCCCCCTCCTCCCTCACAGATACGCAGTATTTT
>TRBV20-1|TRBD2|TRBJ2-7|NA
CSDPGLAGPKKYEQYF
TGCAGTGACCCGGGACTAGCGGGCCCGAAAAAATACGAGCAGTACTTC